Each of the 28 T cell receptor beta chains below was sequenced from the same sample in a study of early T cells in non-severe SARS-CoV-2 infection. TCRdb itself ran the 5' RACE reads through MiXCR, one entry per CDR3 protein. The data show 55,000 to 70,000 distinct CDR3 sequences, around 12% seen once. The sample in question was whole blood, obtained at baseline. The source of these receptors is an adult who was a healthcare worker with PCR-confirmed SARS-CoV-2 infection or an uninfected control (not recorded which). The donor label of this sample is uncertain.

This clonotype occurred a few times. The chain is built from TRBV6-2 or TRBV6-3 and TRBJ2-4; TRBD2 matches 7 bases. The CDR3 runs 14 residues. CDR1 is MNHEY and CDR2 is SVGEGT in the germline V gene. After removal of 5 bases from V and 9 bases from J, the junction contained 10 bases not matched to a gene. In DNA form, the CDR3 reads TGTGCCAGCAGTCCTGGACTAGGATTTTTCATTCAGTACTTC. This codes for CASSPGLGFFIQYF.

This chain connects TRBV6-2 or TRBV6-3 to TRBJ1-2; D gene ambiguous. The CDR3 contains 14 residues. The germline gives CDR1 MNHEY, CDR2 SVGEGT. Trimming removed 2 bases from V and 5 bases from J, with 12 bases in between. Here the CDR3 DNA reads TGTGCCAGCAGTTACGCGGGAGAACCTTATGGCTACACCTTC. Protein product: CASSYAGEPYGYTF.

This clonotype has a single count. This chain uses TRBV14 with TRBJ2-3; TRBD1 is a possible D gene (5 bases). Germline V CDR1 and CDR2: SGHDN, FVKESK. Trimming shortened V by 3 bases and J by 2 bases, and 12 bases separated the two germline ends. The length of the CDR3 is 15 residues. CDR3 DNA sequence: TGTGCCAGCAGCCAGGGGCGGACCAACACAGATACGCAGTATTTT. Its translation: CASSQGRTNTDTQYF.

In this sample, this clonotype turned up a few times. The chain combines TRBV6-5 with TRBJ1-5; D is perhaps TRBD1 (6 bases). CDR1 and CDR2 (germline): MNHEY, SVGAGI. The CDR3 is made up of 15 amino acids. V dropped 6 bases and J dropped 0 bases, with 12 bases sitting between them. CDR3: CASSLGGISNQPQHF. In nucleotides, the CDR3 is TGTGCCAGCAGCTTAGGGGGAATTAGCAATCAGCCCCAGCATTTT.

This clonotype was seen ten or more times. The CDR3 DNA sequence: TGCAGCGTTCTTGACAGGGACAAGAACGTC. Its protein is CSVLDRDKNV. V gene TRBV29-1 combines with J gene TRBJ2-7; 7 nucleotides align to TRBD1. The CDR3 length is 10 residues. Germline CDR1 reads SQVTM; CDR2 reads ANQGSEA.

The table lists this clonotype with many counts. A junction boundary mismatches the germline segment, possibly from a read error. The CDR3 region is CASSQDLGTGANVMTF. CDR3 DNA: TGTGCCAGCAGCCAAGATCTGGGGACCGGGGCCAACGTCATGACTTTC. The chain combines TRBV4-2 with TRBJ2-6, with D perhaps matching TRBD1 or TRBD2 (5 bases each). This CDR3 is built from 16 residues. The germline CDR1 and CDR2 sequences are LGHNA and YNFKEQ.

This clonotype was observed a handful of times. The chain links TRBV30 to TRBJ2-2, with a tentative D call TRBD2 (6 bases). The CDR3 loop spans 15 amino acids. The V and J ends lost 2 bases and 1 base respectively, with 11 bases between them. The germline gives CDR1 GTSNPN, CDR2 SVGIG (reference sequence). CDR3 coding DNA: TGTGCCTGGAGTAAGGGACTTCAGAACACCGGGGAGCTGTTTTTT. Protein product: CAWSKGLQNTGELFF.

V gene TRBV10-2 combines with J gene TRBJ2-3, with TRBD2 as a possible D gene (5 bases). The ends were cut back, 9 bases at V and 2 bases at J, with 12 bases in the middle. The CDR3 length is 13 residues. The germline CDR1 and CDR2 sequences are WSHSY and SAAADI. This CDR3 reads CASLLAYTDTQYF. The CDR3 nucleotides read TGCGCCAGTTTGCTAGCCTACACAGATACGCAGTATTTT.

This clonotype has at least ten counts. The J gene is TRBJ2-1, the V gene TRBV20-1, with 7 positions matching TRBD1. The CDR3 sequence is 16 residues long. Germline CDR1 DFQATT, CDR2 SNEGSKA (reference sequence). Germline trimming cut 3 bases from V and 2 bases from J; bases unmatched to any gene: 10. The CDR3 spells CSASPYRGQAYNEQFF. CDR3 in DNA: TGCAGTGCTAGCCCTTACAGGGGCCAAGCCTACAATGAGCAGTTCTTC.

This clonotype was counted ten times or more. The chain couples TRBV4-2 to TRBJ1-6; the match to TRBD1 covers 9 bases. Unmatched junction bases numbered 10, after V lost 4 bases and J lost 6 bases. The CDR3 runs to 17 residues. CDR1 and CDR2 from the germline V gene are LGHNA and YNFKEQ. The CDR3 DNA follows: TGTGCCAGCAGCCGAACGGGACGGACAGGGGCTAATTCACCCCTCCACTTT. Protein product: CASSRTGRTGANSPLHF.

This clonotype was recorded many times. This rearrangement joins TRBV7-3 to TRBJ2-2; 11 nucleotides align to TRBD2. Trimming at V came to 5 bases and at J to 1 base, leaving 3 bases not matched to a gene. The CDR3 runs to 16 residues. Germline assignment: CDR1 SGHTA and CDR2 FQGTGA. For the CDR3, the DNA is TGTGCCAGCAGCCGAACTAGCGGGGGGAACACCGGGGAGCTGTTTTTT. It yields the protein CASSRTSGGNTGELFF.

DNA of the CDR3: TGTGCCAGCTCACCAGGGGCCGGGACTAGCACAGATACGCAGTATTTT. Residues: CASSPGAGTSTDTQYF. The V call is TRBV18, the J call TRBJ2-3, with TRBD2 as a possible D gene (6 bases). This CDR3 has 16 residues. The germline gives CDR1 KGHSH, CDR2 LQKENI. Trimming took off 2 bases at V and 0 bases at J, with 12 bases between the two ends. Combining the CDR3 with reference TRBV18 and TRBJ2-3 gives the whole variable domain NAGVMQNPRHLVRRRGQEARLRCSPMKGHSHVYWYRQLPEEGLKFMVYLQKENIIDESGMPKERFSAEFPKEGPSILRIQQVVRGDSAAYFCASSPGAGTSTDTQYFGPGTRLTVL.

This clonotype occurred a few times. The chain's CDR3 is CASSPRGFDTEAFF. DNA of the CDR3: TGTGCCAGCAGCCCACGGGGGTTCGACACTGAAGCTTTCTTT. The chain recombines TRBV5-6 with TRBJ1-1, with TRBD1 as a possible D gene (5 bases). Germline V gives CDR1 SGHDT, CDR2 YYEEEE. CDR3 size: 14 residues. V lost 4 bases to trimming and J lost 3 bases, with 13 bases between them.

The J gene is TRBJ2-3, the V gene TRBV12-3 or TRBV12-4, with D possibly matching TRBD2 (6 bases). Trimming left V 3 bases short and J 2 bases short, with 15 bases between. The CDR3 runs 16 residues. CDR3 in amino acids: CASSFGWPGDTDTQYF. The CDR3 nucleotides are TGTGCCAGCAGTTTTGGGTGGCCGGGGGACACAGATACGCAGTATTTT.

This clonotype was observed a handful of times. The chain has TRBV28 and TRBJ1-2; maybe TRBD1 (5 bases). The V end lost 4 bases, the J end lost 4 bases, and 13 bases lay between the germline ends. Germline CDR1 and CDR2: MDHEN and SYDVKM. The CDR3 is 14 residues long. CDR3 in DNA: TGTGCCAGCAGTTCCTCAGGGACTCCCTATGGCTACACCTTC. Translating gives CASSSSGTPYGYTF.

The CDR3 loop is CASSLGDSQNEQFF. In DNA, the CDR3 is TGTGCCAGCAGCTTGGGGGACAGCCAAAATGAGCAGTTCTTC. The chain has TRBV5-6 and TRBJ2-1; 7 nucleotides agree with TRBD1. Germline assignment: CDR1 SGHDT and CDR2 YYEEEE. The CDR3 consists of 14 residues. The J segment lost 7 bases and the V segment lost 0 bases, leaving 4 bases of the junction unmatched.

This clonotype was found a few times. The chain joins TRBV18 to TRBJ1-1; TRBD1 matches 8 bases. The CDR3 sequence is 14 residues long. From germline, CDR1 is KGHSH and CDR2 LQKENI. J lost 4 bases, V lost 2 bases, and 3 bases had no gene match. DNA for the CDR3: TGTGCCAGCTCACCAAAACAGGGGGGCACTGAAGCTTTCTTT. This encodes CASSPKQGGTEAFF.

J is TRBJ1-5 and V is TRBV29-1; TRBD1 matches 7 bases. Germline V lookup: CDR1 SQVTM, CDR2 ANQGSEA. J gave up 5 bases and V 5 bases, and 6 bases lay outside the gene matches. This CDR3 is 13 amino acids long. CDR3 amino acids: CSVRQGRDQPQHF. The CDR3 DNA follows: TGCAGCGTTCGACAGGGTCGGGATCAGCCCCAGCATTTT.

This chain connects TRBV2 to TRBJ1-4; maybe TRBD1 (6 bases). CDR1 and CDR2 from the germline V gene are SNHLY and FYNNEI. The V gene lost 5 bases and the J gene lost 7 bases, with 14 bases spanning the gap. The CDR3 sequence is 14 residues long. CDR3 in DNA: TGTGCCAGCAGTCAACAGGGATCGAGTGAAAAACTGTTTTTT. Its protein product is CASSQQGSSEKLFF.

The rearrangement joins TRBV6-2 or TRBV6-3 to TRBJ2-2; D not certain. Trimming removed 2 bases from V and 4 bases from J, with 5 bases in between. Germline assignment: CDR1 MNHEY and CDR2 SVGEGT. The CDR3 covers 13 residues. CDR3 protein: CASSYTGTGELFF. The CDR3 DNA sequence: TGTGCCAGCAGTTACACGGGCACCGGGGAGCTGTTTTTT.

There are a few counts of this clonotype. V and J are TRBV5-1 and TRBJ1-1; no clear D. This CDR3 is built from 13 residues. Trimming pared 1 base from V and 3 bases from J, leaving 7 bases between. CDR1 SGHRS and CDR2 YFSETQ come from the germline V gene. The CDR3 DNA reads TGCGCCAGCAGCTTGACCGGGGACACTGAAGCTTTCTTT. As protein: CASSLTGDTEAFF.

The chain recombines TRBV21-1 with TRBJ2-7. TRBV21-1 is recorded as a pseudogene. The CDR3 totals 15 residues. CDR3 nucleotide sequence: TGTGCCAGCAGTTTTCTTTTTTTGGGCAACTACGAGCAGTACGTC. This gives the protein CASSFLFLGNYEQYV.

The rearrangement links TRBV27 to TRBJ1-2; TRBD1 matches at 9 bases. Germline CDR1 is MNHEY and CDR2 is SMNVEV (reference sequence). The junction had 14 bases not matched to a gene; V was cut back by 1 base and J by 14 bases. The CDR3 is 15 amino acids. The chain's CDR3 is CASSLLSTGGKNSTF. As DNA, the CDR3 is TGTGCCAGCAGTTTATTATCGACAGGGGGGAAAAATAGTACCTTC.

A few counts support this clonotype. V is TRBV20-1 and J is TRBJ1-2; no clear D gene. This CDR3 spans 15 amino acids. The V gene lost 0 bases and the J gene lost 4 bases, with 15 bases spanning the gap. The V gene's germline CDR1 is DFQATT and CDR2 SNEGSKA (reference sequence). CDR3 in amino acids: CSARDTAATFYGYTF. CDR3 DNA: TGCAGTGCTAGAGATACGGCGGCCACCTTCTATGGCTACACCTTC.

There are a few counts of this clonotype. V is TRBV11-1 and J is TRBJ2-3; possible D gene TRBD2, 7 bases. This CDR3 comprises 15 residues. Germline CDR1 and CDR2: SGHAT and FQDESV (reference sequence). Between the trimmed V and J ends, which lost 3 bases and 3 bases, there was a span of 13 bases. The CDR3 spells CASSFRGAPTDTQYF. CDR3 sequence (DNA): TGTGCCAGCAGCTTTCGGGGGGCGCCTACAGATACGCAGTATTTT.

This clonotype was detected many times. The chain links TRBV3-1 to TRBJ2-5; D is possibly TRBD2 (5 bases). V lost 3 bases and J 4 bases, leaving 9 bases between the germline ends. The CDR3 contains 13 residues. Germline CDR1 reads LGHDT; CDR2 reads YNNKEL (reference sequence). The chain's CDR3 is CASSHLARETQYF. In DNA, the CDR3 is TGTGCCAGCAGCCATCTAGCTAGAGAGACCCAGTACTTC.

This clonotype was counted many times. The chain recombines TRBV20-1 with TRBJ1-1; D may be TRBD1 (5 bases). CDR1 DFQATT and CDR2 SNEGSKA come from the germline V gene (reference sequence). V lost 4 bases to trimming and J lost 0 bases, with 9 bases between them. The CDR3 is 13 amino acids. DNA of the CDR3: TGCAGTGCTATCATGGACATGAACACTGAAGCTTTCTTT. Translating it yields CSAIMDMNTEAFF.

The gene calls are TRBV24-1 and TRBJ2-7; no reliable D call. The length of the CDR3 is 17 residues. Germline CDR1 KGHDR, CDR2 SFDVKD. Trimming took off 2 bases at V and 0 bases at J, with 16 bases between the two ends. The CDR3 region has the DNA TGTGCCACCAGTGATTCGCGACACCCCAACAGCTCCTACGAGCAGTACGTC. Protein: CATSDSRHPNSSYEQYV.